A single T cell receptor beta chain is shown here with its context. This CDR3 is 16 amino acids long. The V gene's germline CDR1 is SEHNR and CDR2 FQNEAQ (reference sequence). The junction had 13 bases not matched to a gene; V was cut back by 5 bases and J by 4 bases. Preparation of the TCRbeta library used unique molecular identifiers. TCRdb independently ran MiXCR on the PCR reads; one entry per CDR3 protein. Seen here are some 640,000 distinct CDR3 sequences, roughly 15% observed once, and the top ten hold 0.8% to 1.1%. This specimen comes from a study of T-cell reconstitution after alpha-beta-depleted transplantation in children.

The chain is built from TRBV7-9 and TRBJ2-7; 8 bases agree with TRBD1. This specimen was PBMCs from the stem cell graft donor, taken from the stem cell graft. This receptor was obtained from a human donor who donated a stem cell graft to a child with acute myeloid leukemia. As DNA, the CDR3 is TGTGCCAGCAGCACGCCCCGACAGGGGCTAGGGTACGAGCAGTACTTC. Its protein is CASSTPRQGLGYEQYF.